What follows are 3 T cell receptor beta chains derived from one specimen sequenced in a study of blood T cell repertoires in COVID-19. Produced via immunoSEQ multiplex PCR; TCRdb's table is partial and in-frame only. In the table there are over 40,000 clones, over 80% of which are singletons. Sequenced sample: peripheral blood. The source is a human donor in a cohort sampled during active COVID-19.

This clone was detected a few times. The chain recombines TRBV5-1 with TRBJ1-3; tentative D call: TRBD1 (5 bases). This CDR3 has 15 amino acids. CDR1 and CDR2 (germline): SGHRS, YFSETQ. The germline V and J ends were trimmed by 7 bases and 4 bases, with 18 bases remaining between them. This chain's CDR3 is CASPRVKGLGNTIYF. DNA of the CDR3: TGCGCCAGCCCCCGGGTGAAGGGGCTAGGAAACACCATATATTTT.

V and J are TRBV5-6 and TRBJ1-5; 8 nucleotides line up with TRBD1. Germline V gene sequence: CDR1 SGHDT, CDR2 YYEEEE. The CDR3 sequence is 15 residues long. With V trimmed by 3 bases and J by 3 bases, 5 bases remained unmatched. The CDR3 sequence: CASSSRTGNNQPQHF. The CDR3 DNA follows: TGTGCCAGCAGCTCAAGGACAGGGAACAATCAGCCCCAGCATTTT. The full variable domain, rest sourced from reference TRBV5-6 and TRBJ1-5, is DAGVTQSPTHLIKTRGQQVTLRCSPKSGHDTVSWYQQALGQGPQFIFQYYEEEERQRGNFPDRFSGHQFPNYSSELNVNALLLGDSALYLCASSSRTGNNQPQHFGDGTRLSIL.

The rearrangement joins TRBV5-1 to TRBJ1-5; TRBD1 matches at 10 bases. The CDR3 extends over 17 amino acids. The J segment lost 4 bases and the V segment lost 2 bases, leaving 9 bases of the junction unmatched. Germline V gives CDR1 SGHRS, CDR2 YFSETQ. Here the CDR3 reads CASSLRPDRGINQPQHF. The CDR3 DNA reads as TGCGCCAGCAGCTTAAGACCGGACAGGGGGATAAATCAGCCCCAGCATTTT.